A single sample gave rise to the 18 T cell receptor beta chains below, sequenced in a study of T cell responses to AZD1222 COVID-19 vaccine. Profiling relied on immunoSEQ multiplex PCR, and the TCRdb table lists in-frame clones only, not all of them. This sample has about 180,000 clones, with 80% to 90% found just once. Material: peripheral blood, obtained 28 days after the second AZD1222 dose. These receptors were collected from an adult who received the AZD1222 COVID-19 vaccine.

CDR3: CASSYPSGADTQYF. The DNA for the CDR3 is TGTGCCAGCAGTTACCCCTCAGGAGCAGATACGCAGTATTTT. This chain links TRBV6-5 with TRBJ2-3, with D hard to call. The CDR3 runs to 14 residues. Germline V CDR1 and CDR2: MNHEY, SVGAGI. Trimming left V 2 bases short and J 4 bases short, with 10 bases between.

J is TRBJ1-1 and V is TRBV19; D is unresolved. There are 16 residues in the CDR3. The V and J ends lost 3 bases and 0 bases respectively, with 14 bases between them. Germline loops: CDR1 LNHDA, CDR2 SQIVND (reference sequence). This chain's CDR3 is CASSIKSQTMNTEAFF. In DNA, the CDR3 is TGTGCCAGTAGTATCAAGTCTCAGACCATGAACACTGAAGCTTTCTTT.

The chain employs TRBV7-3 and TRBJ2-5; 7 bases are a match to TRBD2. CDR3 length: 15 residues. Losses at the gene ends were 1 base for V and 3 bases for J; bases not matched to a gene: 5. CDR1 and CDR2 from the germline V gene are SGHTA and FQGTGA. CDR3 DNA sequence: TGTGCCAGCAGCTTAATAGCGGGCCCTGAAGAGACCCAGTACTTC. Its protein is CASSLIAGPEETQYF.

This clone was seen a single time. The chain carries TRBV11-1 and TRBJ2-7; maybe TRBD1 (5 bases). V was clipped by 5 bases and J by 4 bases, with 18 bases between them. In germline, CDR1 is SGHAT, CDR2 FQDESV (reference sequence). The CDR3 has 15 amino acids. The DNA for the CDR3 is TGTGCCAGCAGCGAACTCCAGGGCAGACCTTACGAGCAGTACTTC. It translates to CASSELQGRPYEQYF.

The V call is TRBV3-1 (or the pseudogene TRBV3-2), the J call TRBJ2-2; D possibly uses TRBD1 or TRBD2 (5 bases each). Trimming shortened V by 6 bases and J by 0 bases, and 14 bases separated the two germline ends. Germline CDR1 is LGHDT and CDR2 is YNNKEL (reference sequence). This CDR3 is 16 amino acids long. Written as DNA, the CDR3 is TGTGCCAGCAGTTTCAGAGGGACCGCGAACACCGGGGAGCTGTTTTTT. It encodes CASSFRGTANTGELFF.

The chain uses TRBV23-1 and TRBJ2-1; D is possibly TRBD2 (6 bases). TRBV23-1 carries the ORF label, with uncertain function. Trimming cost V 4 bases and J 3 bases, with 28 bases left between them. CDR3 length: 20 amino acids. The CDR3 nucleotides are TGCGCCAGCAGTCCTCAGCGGACACCGGGACTGTCGAGAGACTACAATGAGCAGTTCTTC. Its protein is CASSPQRTPGLSRDYNEQFF.

The gene calls are TRBV2 and TRBJ1-4; possibly TRBD1 for D (5 bases). CDR3 length equals 13 residues. Germline V gene lookup returns CDR1 SNHLY and CDR2 FYNNEI. The germline V and J ends were trimmed by 0 bases and 12 bases, with 11 bases remaining between them. CDR3 protein: CASSEALGGELFF. In DNA, the CDR3 is TGTGCCAGCAGTGAAGCGCTCGGAGGGGAACTGTTTTTT.

The CDR3 region is CASSQVFGQTDQPQHF. CDR3 DNA: TGTGCCAGCAGCCAAGTCTTTGGACAGACTGATCAGCCCCAGCATTTT. The rearrangement links TRBV4-2 to TRBJ1-5, with D possibly matching TRBD1 (6 bases). Germline V gives CDR1 LGHNA, CDR2 YNFKEQ. The V gene lost 1 base and the J gene lost 5 bases, with 15 bases spanning the gap. The CDR3 sequence is 16 residues long.

The rearrangement joins TRBV6-5 to TRBJ2-5, with D perhaps given as TRBD1 or TRBD2 (6 bases each). The CDR3 is 14 amino acids. V lost 3 bases and J lost 2, with 10 bases in between. Germline V gene lookup returns CDR1 MNHEY and CDR2 SVGAGI. This chain's CDR3 is CASSYLGGQETQYF. DNA for the CDR3: TGTGCCAGCAGTTATCTAGGGGGGCAAGAGACCCAGTACTTC.

This chain uses TRBV7-8 with TRBJ2-3, with D perhaps given as TRBD1 or TRBD2 (5 bases each). The CDR3 totals 13 residues. Germline V gene lookup returns CDR1 SGHVS and CDR2 FQNEAQ. V was cut by 8 bases and J by 3 bases, with 12 bases left in between. As DNA, the CDR3 is TGTGCCAGCGGGGGAATTAGTACAGATACGCAGTATTTT. This encodes CASGGISTDTQYF.

The CDR3 nucleotides read TGTGCCACCAGCAGGGACCACTATGGCTACACCTTC. It encodes CATSRDHYGYTF. This chain joins TRBV15 and TRBJ1-2; D remains ambiguous. Germline CDR1 is LNHNV and CDR2 is YYDKDF (reference sequence). V was cut by 3 bases and J by 3 bases, with 5 bases left in between. The CDR3 spans 12 residues.

The chain employs TRBV6-6 and TRBJ1-1; no firm D call. Germline loops: CDR1 MNHNY, CDR2 SVGAGI (reference sequence). Trimming cost V 5 bases and J 4 bases, with 11 bases left between them. CDR3 size: 13 residues. In DNA form, the CDR3 reads TGTGCCAGCAGTCTAACGGCGGGCACTGAAGCTTTCTTT. It translates to CASSLTAGTEAFF.

This sequence joins TRBV9 and TRBJ2-1, with D possibly being TRBD1 (6 bases). Trimming left V 2 bases short and J 5 bases short, with 11 bases between. The CDR3 sequence is 14 residues long. Germline loops: CDR1 SGDLS, CDR2 YYNGEE. CDR3 bases: TGTGCCAGCAGCGTTCAGGGGCCCCACAATGAGCAGTTCTTC. This encodes CASSVQGPHNEQFF.

The rearrangement uses TRBV9 and TRBJ2-3; TRBD2 might be the D (6 bases). Trimming pared 0 bases from V and 3 bases from J, leaving 14 bases between. This CDR3 is 16 amino acids long. Germline V gives CDR1 SGDLS, CDR2 YYNGEE. In nucleotides, the CDR3 is TGTGCCAGCAGCGTAGACCCCGCGGGGTTAACAGATACGCAGTATTTT. Translation gives CASSVDPAGLTDTQYF.

The rearrangement joins TRBV19 to TRBJ1-4; D not certain. The germline V gene has CDR1 LNHDA and CDR2 SQIVND (reference sequence). V was cut by 4 bases and J by 0 bases, with 6 bases left in between. This CDR3 is built from 14 residues. The CDR3, as DNA: TGTGCCAGTAGTAGCCGGGCAACTAATGAAAAACTGTTTTTT. It encodes CASSSRATNEKLFF.

The chain recombines TRBV10-3 with TRBJ2-7; D call uncertain. Trimming removed 0 bases at V and 4 bases at J, with 4 bases between. CDR3 length: 12 residues. Germline V gene lookup returns CDR1 ENHRY and CDR2 SYGVKD. The CDR3 protein is CAISESRYEQYF. The CDR3 DNA sequence: TGTGCCATCAGTGAGTCAAGGTACGAGCAGTACTTC.

The chain couples TRBV19 to TRBJ1-5, with 7 bases that match TRBD1. V was clipped by 7 bases and J by 4 bases; unmatched bases: 7. In germline, CDR1 is LNHDA, CDR2 SQIVND (reference sequence). This CDR3 is 14 amino acids long. The CDR3 protein is CASTETQGNQPQHF. As DNA, the CDR3 is TGTGCCAGTACAGAAACACAGGGGAATCAGCCCCAGCATTTT. Supplemented by reference TRBV19 and TRBJ1-5, the full variable domain reads DGGITQSPKYLFRKEGQNVTLSCEQNLNHDAMYWYRQDPGQGLRLIYYSQIVNDFQKGDIAEGYSVSREKKESFPLTVTSAQKNPTAFYLCASTETQGNQPQHFGDGTRLSIL.

V usage is TRBV7-2 and J usage is TRBJ2-4; tentative D call: TRBD2 (7 bases). The length of the CDR3 is 15 residues. CDR1 SGHTA and CDR2 FQGNSA come from the germline V gene. Trimming took 0 bases from V and 7 from J, leaving 13 bases between them. CDR3 protein: CASSLAGGARNIQYF. The CDR3 nucleotides are TGTGCCAGCAGCTTAGCGGGGGGGGCTCGGAACATTCAGTACTTC.